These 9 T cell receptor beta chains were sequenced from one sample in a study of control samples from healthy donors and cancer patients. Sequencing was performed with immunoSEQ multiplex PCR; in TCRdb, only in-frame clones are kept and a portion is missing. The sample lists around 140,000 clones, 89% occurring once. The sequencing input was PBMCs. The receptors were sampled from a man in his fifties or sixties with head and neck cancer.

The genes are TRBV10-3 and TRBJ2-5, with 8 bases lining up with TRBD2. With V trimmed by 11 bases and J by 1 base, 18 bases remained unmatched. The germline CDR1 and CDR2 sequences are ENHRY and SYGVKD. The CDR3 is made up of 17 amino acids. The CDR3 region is CAEQTRREVGPQETQYF. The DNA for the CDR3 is TGTGCCGAACAGACCAGGCGGGAGGTGGGGCCCCAAGAGACCCAGTACTTC.

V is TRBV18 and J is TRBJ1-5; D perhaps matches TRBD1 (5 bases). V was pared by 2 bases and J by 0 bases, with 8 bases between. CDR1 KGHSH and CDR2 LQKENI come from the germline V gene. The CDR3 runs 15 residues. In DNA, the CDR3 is TGTGCCAGCTCACCATCCAGGGTTAGCAATCAGCCCCAGCATTTT. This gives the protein CASSPSRVSNQPQHF.

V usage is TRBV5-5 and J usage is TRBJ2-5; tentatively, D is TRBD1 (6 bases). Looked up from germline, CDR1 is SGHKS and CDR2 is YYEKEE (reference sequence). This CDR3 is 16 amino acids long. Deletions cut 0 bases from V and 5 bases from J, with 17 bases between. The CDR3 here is CASSLGVQGTWETQYF. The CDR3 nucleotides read TGTGCCAGCAGCTTGGGGGTGCAGGGGACCTGGGAGACCCAGTACTTC.

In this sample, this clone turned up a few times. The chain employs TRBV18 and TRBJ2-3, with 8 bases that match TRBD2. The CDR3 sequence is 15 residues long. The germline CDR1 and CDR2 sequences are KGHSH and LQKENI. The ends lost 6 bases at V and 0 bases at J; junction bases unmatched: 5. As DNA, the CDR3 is TGTGCCAGCTCCGCCCAGCGGGGGAGCACAGATACGCAGTATTTT. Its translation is CASSAQRGSTDTQYF. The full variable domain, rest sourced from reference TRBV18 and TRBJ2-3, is NAGVMQNPRHLVRRRGQEARLRCSPMKGHSHVYWYRQLPEEGLKFMVYLQKENIIDESGMPKERFSAEFPKEGPSILRIQQVVRGDSAAYFCASSAQRGSTDTQYFGPGTRLTVL.

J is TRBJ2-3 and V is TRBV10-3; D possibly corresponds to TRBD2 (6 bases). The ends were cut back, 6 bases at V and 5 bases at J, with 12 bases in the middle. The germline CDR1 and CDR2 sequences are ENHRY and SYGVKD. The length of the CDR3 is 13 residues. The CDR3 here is CAIRGLGGDTQYF. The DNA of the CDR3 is TGTGCCATCAGGGGACTTGGGGGAGATACGCAGTATTTT.

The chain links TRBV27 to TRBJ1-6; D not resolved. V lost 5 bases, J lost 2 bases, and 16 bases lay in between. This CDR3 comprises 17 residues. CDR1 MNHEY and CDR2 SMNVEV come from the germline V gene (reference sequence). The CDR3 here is CASSPRRSFPYNSPLHF. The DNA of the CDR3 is TGTGCCAGCAGTCCTAGAAGGAGTTTCCCCTATAATTCACCCCTCCACTTT.

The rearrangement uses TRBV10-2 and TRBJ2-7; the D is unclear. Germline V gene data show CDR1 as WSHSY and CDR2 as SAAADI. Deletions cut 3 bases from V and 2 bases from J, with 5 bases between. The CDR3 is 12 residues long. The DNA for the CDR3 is TGCGCCAGCAGTGACTTCCCCTACGAGCAGTACTTC. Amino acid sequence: CASSDFPYEQYF.

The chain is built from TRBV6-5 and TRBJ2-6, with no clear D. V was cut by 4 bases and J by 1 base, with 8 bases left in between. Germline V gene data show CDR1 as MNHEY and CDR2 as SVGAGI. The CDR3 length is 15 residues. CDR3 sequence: CASSLPGSGANVLTF. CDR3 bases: TGTGCCAGCAGTTTGCCCGGGTCTGGGGCCAACGTCCTGACTTTC.

The CDR3 sequence is CASSFSGPGDTGELFF. CDR3 sequence (DNA): TGCGCCAGCAGCTTTTCGGGACCAGGGGACACCGGGGAGCTGTTTTTT. The chain is built from TRBV5-1 and TRBJ2-2; tentative D call: TRBD1 (6 bases). V lost 2 bases to trimming and J lost 3 bases, with 14 bases between them. The CDR3 length is 16 residues. Germline values: CDR1 SGHRS, CDR2 YFSETQ.